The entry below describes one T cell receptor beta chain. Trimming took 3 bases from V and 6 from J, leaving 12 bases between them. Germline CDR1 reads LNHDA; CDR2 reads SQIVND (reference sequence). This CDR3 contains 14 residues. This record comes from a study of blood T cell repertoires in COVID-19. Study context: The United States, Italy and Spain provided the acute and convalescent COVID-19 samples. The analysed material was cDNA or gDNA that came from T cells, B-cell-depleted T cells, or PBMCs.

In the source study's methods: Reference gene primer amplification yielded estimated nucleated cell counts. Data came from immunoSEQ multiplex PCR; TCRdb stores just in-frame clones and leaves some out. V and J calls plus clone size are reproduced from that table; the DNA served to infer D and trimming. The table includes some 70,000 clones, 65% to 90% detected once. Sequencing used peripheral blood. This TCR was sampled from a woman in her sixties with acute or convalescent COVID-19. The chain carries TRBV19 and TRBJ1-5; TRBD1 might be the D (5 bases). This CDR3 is CASSMSREGQPQHF. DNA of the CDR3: TGTGCCAGTAGTATGTCCAGGGAGGGTCAGCCCCAGCATTTT.